A single sample is the source of the 4 T cell receptor beta chains below, sequenced in a study of cytomegalovirus exposure and HLA in healthy donors. Primers included in the PCR were 60 Vbeta and 13 Jbeta primers. Clones were sequenced by immunoSEQ multiplex PCR, and TCRdb holds only the in-frame ones, with some missing. In the table there are around 94,000 clones, about four fifths of which are singletons. Sequencing was done on a sample of PBMCs. The source of these receptors is a man younger than 35 in good health and CMV-seronegative.

V is TRBV30 and J is TRBJ2-7; 9 nucleotides match TRBD1. V shed 2 bases, J shed 13 bases, and the junction held 15 bases outside the gene matches. The CDR3 loop spans 14 amino acids. The V gene's germline CDR1 is GTSNPN and CDR2 SVGIG (reference sequence). In DNA form, the CDR3 reads TGTGCCTGGAGTCCCCGTGTCCCGGGACAGGGCCCATACTTC. Protein product: CAWSPRVPGQGPYF.

The J gene is TRBJ1-1, the V gene TRBV6-5; D possibly corresponds to TRBD1 (6 bases). V lost 5 bases and J 7 bases, leaving 17 bases between the germline ends. CDR1 is MNHEY, CDR2 SVGAGI, per germline. The CDR3 is made up of 14 amino acids. CDR3 residues: CASSKKTGQFEAFF. The DNA for the CDR3 is TGTGCCAGCAGTAAAAAAACCGGACAGTTTGAAGCTTTCTTT.

The chain couples TRBV19 to TRBJ2-1; TRBD2 agrees at 11 bases. Germline values: CDR1 LNHDA, CDR2 SQIVND (reference sequence). The CDR3 spans 15 residues. Trimming took 5 bases from V and 7 from J; bases not matched to a gene: 7. The CDR3 region is CASSVGSGRANEQFF. The CDR3 DNA reads TGTGCCAGTAGTGTGGGTAGCGGGAGGGCGAATGAGCAGTTCTTC.

This chain links TRBV6-5 with TRBJ2-1; the match to TRBD2 covers 8 bases. V was pared by 6 bases and J by 3 bases, with 7 bases of the junction left unmatched. Per the germline V gene, CDR1 is MNHEY and CDR2 is SVGAGI. CDR3 length: 15 residues. The CDR3 nucleotides read TGTGCCAGCAGCTCGGCGGGAGGACGCTACAATGAGCAGTTCTTC. It is translated as CASSSAGGRYNEQFF.